This T cell receptor (beta chain) was obtained from a study of T cell changes during pregnancy in multiple sclerosis. The CDR3 has 15 residues. J gave up 5 bases and V 8 bases, and 11 bases lay outside the gene matches. Germline CDR1 reads SGHTA; CDR2 reads FQGNSA. Data came from immunoSEQ multiplex PCR; TCRdb stores just in-frame clones and leaves some out. The sample records roughly 90,000 clones, over 80% being singletons. The TCR comes from a female donor with multiple sclerosis, enrolled in a pregnancy study. The chain joins TRBV7-2 to TRBJ2-3; TRBD2 aligns across 9 bases. The sample in question was peripheral blood, obtained in the first trimester of pregnancy. CDR3 amino acids: CASRLTSGFEDTQYF. Written as DNA, the CDR3 is TGTGCCAGCCGCCTTACTAGCGGGTTTGAAGATACGCAGTATTTT.